This TCR beta chain stems from a study of blood T cell repertoires in COVID-19. CDR3 size: 14 residues. V was shortened by 6 bases and J by 4 bases, with 15 bases between the two germline ends. In germline, CDR1 is MNHEY, CDR2 SVGAGI. Assay used: immunoSEQ multiplex PCR; TCRdb lists only in-frame clones, some missing. The sample lists some 150,000 clones; more than 75% were seen once. The chain is built from TRBV6-5 and TRBJ1-2; D gene unclear. Sequencing used peripheral blood. This TCR derives from a woman aged 40 to 50 with acute or convalescent COVID-19. The CDR3 loop reads CASRPPALPYGYTF. The DNA for the CDR3 is TGTGCCAGCAGACCTCCTGCCCTACCCTATGGCTACACCTTC.